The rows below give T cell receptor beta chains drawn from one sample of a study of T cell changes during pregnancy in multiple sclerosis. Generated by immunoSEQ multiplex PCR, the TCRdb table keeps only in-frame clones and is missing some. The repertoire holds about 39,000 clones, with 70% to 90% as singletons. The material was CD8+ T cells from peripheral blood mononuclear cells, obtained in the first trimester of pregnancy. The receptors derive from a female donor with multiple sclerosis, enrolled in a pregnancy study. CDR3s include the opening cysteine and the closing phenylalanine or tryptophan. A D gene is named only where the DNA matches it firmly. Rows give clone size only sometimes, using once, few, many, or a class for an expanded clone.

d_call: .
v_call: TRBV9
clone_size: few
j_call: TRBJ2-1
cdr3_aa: CASSVGTGLYNEQFF
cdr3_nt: TGTGCCAGCAGCGTAGGAACAGGGCTCTACAATGAGCAGTTCTTC

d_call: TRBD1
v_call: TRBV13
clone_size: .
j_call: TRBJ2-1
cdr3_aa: CASSSRDSTYNEQFF
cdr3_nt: TGTGCCAGCAGCTCCCGGGACAGCACCTACAATGAGCAGTTCTTC

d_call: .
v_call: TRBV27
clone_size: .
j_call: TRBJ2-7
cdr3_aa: CASRFEGTPSYEQYF
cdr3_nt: TGTGCCAGCAGATTCGAGGGGACTCCCTCCTACGAGCAGTACTTC

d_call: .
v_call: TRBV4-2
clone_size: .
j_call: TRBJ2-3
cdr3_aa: CASSRFRYTQYF
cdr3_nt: TGTGCCAGCAGCCGCTTCAGGTACACGCAGTATTTT

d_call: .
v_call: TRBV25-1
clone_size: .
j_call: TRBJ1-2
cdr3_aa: CASSESEVYGYTF
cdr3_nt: TGTGCCAGCAGTGAGTCGGAGGTCTATGGCTACACCTTC

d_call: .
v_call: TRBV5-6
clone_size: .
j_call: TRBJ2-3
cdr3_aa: CASSFGTDTQYF
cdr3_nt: TGTGCCAGCAGCTTCGGCACAGATACGCAGTATTTT

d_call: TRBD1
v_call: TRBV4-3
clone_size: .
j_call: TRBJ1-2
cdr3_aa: CASSPGDAGGYGYTF
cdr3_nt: TGCGCCAGCAGCCCAGGTGATGCAGGGGGATATGGCTACACCTTC

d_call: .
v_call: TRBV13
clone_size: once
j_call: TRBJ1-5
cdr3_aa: CASSTRENSNQPQHF
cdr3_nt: TGTGCCAGCAGCACCCGGGAGAATAGCAATCAGCCCCAGCATTTT

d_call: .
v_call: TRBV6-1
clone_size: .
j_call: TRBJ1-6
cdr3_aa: CASSDWAGVSPLHF
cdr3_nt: TGTGCCAGCAGTGATTGGGCAGGGGTTTCACCCCTCCACTTT

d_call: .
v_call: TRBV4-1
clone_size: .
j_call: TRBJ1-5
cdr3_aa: CASSQEAEGNQPQHF
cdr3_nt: TGCGCCAGCAGCCAAGAGGCAGAGGGCAATCAGCCCCAGCATTTT

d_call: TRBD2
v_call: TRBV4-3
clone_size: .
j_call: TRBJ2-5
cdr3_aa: CASSQDVAGVGETQYF
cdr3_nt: TGCGCCAGCAGCCAAGATGTGGCGGGGGTAGGCGAGACCCAGTACTTC

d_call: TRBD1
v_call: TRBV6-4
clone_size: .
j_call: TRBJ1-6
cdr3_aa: CASSSGQGNSPLHF
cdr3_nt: TGTGCCAGCAGTTCCGGACAGGGTAATTCACCCCTCCACTTT

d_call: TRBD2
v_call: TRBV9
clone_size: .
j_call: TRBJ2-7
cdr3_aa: CASSGGTSNPLEQYF
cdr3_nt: TGTGCCAGCAGTGGAGGGACTAGCAATCCTCTCGAGCAGTACTTC

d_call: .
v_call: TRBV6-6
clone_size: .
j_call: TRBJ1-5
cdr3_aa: CASSYVRGSGGEPQHF
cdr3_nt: TGTGCCAGCAGTTACGTTCGCGGGTCGGGAGGAGAGCCCCAGCATTTT

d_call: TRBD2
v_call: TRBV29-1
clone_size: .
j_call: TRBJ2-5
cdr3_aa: CSVVPSGEETQYF
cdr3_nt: TGCAGCGTTGTGCCTAGCGGAGAAGAGACCCAGTACTTC

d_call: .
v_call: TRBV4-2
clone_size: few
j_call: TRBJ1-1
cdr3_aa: CASSHDLRAFF
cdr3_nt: TGTGCCAGCAGCCATGATCTGAGGGCTTTCTTT

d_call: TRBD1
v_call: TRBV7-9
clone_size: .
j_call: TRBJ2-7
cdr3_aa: CASSPAGTGPYEQYF
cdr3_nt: TGTGCCAGCAGCCCCGCCGGGACAGGGCCCTACGAGCAGTACTTC

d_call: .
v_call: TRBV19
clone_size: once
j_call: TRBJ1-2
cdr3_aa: CASSISGSRYYGYTF
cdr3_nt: TGTGCCAGTAGTATTTCGGGTTCCAGATACTATGGCTACACCTTC

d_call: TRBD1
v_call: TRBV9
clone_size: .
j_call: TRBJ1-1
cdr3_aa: CASSQGATEAFF
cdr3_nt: TGTGCCAGCAGCCAGGGGGCCACTGAAGCTTTCTTT

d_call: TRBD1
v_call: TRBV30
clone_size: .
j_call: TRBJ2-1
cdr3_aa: CAWSRGRRNEQFF
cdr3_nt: TGTGCCTGGAGCAGGGGGCGTCGGAATGAGCAGTTCTTC